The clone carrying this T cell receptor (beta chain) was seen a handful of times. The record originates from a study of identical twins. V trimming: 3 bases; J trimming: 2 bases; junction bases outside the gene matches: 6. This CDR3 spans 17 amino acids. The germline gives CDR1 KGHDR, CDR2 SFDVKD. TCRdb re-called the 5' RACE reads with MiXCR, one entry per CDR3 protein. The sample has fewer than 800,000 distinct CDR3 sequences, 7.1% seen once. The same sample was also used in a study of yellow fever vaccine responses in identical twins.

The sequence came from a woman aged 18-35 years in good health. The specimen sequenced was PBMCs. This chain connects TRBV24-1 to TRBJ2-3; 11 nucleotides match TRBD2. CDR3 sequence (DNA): TGTGCCACCAGTGATGGTCTAGCGGGGGGTTACACAGATACGCAGTATTTT. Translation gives CATSDGLAGGYTDTQYF.